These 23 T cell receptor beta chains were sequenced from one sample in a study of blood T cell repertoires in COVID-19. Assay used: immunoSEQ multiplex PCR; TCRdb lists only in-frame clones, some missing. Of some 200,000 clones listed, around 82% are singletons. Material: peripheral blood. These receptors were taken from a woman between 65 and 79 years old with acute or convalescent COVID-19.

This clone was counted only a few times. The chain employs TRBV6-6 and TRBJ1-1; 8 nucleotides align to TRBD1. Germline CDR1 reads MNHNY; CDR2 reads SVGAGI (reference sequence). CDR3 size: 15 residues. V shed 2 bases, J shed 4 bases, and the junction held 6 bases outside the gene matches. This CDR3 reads CASSYQNRGTTEAFF. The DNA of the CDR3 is TGTGCCAGCAGTTACCAGAACAGGGGGACCACTGAAGCTTTCTTT.

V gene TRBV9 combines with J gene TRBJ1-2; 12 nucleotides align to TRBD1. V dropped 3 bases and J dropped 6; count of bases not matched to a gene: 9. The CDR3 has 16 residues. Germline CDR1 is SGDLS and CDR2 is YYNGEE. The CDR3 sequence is CASSARGDRGLDGYTF. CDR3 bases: TGTGCCAGCAGCGCCCGGGGGGACAGGGGGCTTGATGGCTACACCTTC.

CDR3 in DNA: TGTGCCAGCAGCCCCAGAGGACAGGGGGCGCCCAACGAGCAGTACGTC. Its translation is CASSPRGQGAPNEQYV. The J gene is TRBJ2-7, the V gene TRBV7-9, with 11 positions matching TRBD1. V lost 5 bases and J lost 5; bases outside the gene matches: 11. CDR1 SEHNR and CDR2 FQNEAQ come from the germline V gene (reference sequence). This CDR3 comprises 16 residues.

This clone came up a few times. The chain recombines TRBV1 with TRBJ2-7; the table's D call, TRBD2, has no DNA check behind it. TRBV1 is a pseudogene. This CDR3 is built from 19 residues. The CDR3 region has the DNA TGCACCAGCAGCCACGCAACTTGGGGGGGGGCGCCGGCGCCCTACGAGCAGTACGTC. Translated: CTSSHATWGGAPAPYEQYV.

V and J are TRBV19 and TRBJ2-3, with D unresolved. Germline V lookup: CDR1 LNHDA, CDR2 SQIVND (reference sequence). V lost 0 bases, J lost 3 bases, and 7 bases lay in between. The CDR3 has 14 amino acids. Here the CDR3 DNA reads TGTGCCAGTAGTATAGAAGACACGACAGATACGCAGTATTTT. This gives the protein CASSIEDTTDTQYF.

The CDR3 DNA follows: TGTGCCAGCAGCACCGGGACAGGGAACACCGGGGAGCTGTTTTTT. Translated: CASSTGTGNTGELFF. The rearrangement joins TRBV5-4 to TRBJ2-2; 8 bases are shared with TRBD1. Germline V gene lookup returns CDR1 SGHNT and CDR2 YYREEE (reference sequence). The CDR3 covers 15 residues. Unmatched junction bases numbered 3, after V lost 4 bases and J lost 1 base. Full variable domain (rest looked up from reference TRBV5-4 and TRBJ2-2): ETGVTQSPTHLIKTRGQQVTLRCSSQSGHNTVSWYQQALGQGPQFIFQYYREEENGRGNFPPRFSGLQFPNYSSELNVNALELDDSALYLCASSTGTGNTGELFFGEGSRLTVL.

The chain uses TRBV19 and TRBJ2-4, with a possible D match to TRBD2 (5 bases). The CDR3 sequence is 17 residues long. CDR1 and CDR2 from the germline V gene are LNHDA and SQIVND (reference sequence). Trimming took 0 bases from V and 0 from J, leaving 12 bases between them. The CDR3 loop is CASSIDRTHLAKNIQYF. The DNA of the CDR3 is TGTGCCAGTAGTATAGATCGGACTCATCTAGCCAAAAACATTCAGTACTTC.

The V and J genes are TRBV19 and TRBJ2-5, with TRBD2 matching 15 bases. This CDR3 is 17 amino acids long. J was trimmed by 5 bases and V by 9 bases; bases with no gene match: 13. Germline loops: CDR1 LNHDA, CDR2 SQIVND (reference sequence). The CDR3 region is CASAKAGLAGGGETQYF. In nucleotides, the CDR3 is TGTGCCAGCGCAAAGGCGGGACTAGCGGGGGGCGGGGAGACCCAGTACTTC.

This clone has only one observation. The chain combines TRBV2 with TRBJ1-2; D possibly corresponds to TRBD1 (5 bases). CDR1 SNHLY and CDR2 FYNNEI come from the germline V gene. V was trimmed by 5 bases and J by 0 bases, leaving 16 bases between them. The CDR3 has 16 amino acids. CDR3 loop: CASSRAGTRANYGYTF. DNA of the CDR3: TGTGCCAGCAGTCGGGCAGGGACTCGAGCTAACTATGGCTACACCTTC.

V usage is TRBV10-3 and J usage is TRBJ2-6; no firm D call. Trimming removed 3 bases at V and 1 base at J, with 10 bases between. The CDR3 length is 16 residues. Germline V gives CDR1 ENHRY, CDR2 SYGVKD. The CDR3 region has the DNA TGTGCCATCAGTGATCACTATGGGTCTGGGGCCAACGTCCTGACTTTC. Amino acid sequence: CAISDHYGSGANVLTF.

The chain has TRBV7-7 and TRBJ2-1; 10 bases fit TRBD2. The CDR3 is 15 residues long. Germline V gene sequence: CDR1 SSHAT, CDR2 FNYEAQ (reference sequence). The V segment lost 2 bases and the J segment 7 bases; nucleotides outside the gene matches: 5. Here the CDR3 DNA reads TGTGCCAGCAGCTTAACTAGCGGGGCCGGGAATGAGCAGTTCTTC. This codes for CASSLTSGAGNEQFF.

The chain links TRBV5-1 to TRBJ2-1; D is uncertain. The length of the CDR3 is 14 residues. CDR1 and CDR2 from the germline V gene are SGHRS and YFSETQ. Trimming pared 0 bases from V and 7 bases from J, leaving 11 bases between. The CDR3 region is CASSLAVAANEQFF. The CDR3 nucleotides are TGCGCCAGCAGCTTGGCCGTGGCAGCGAATGAGCAGTTCTTC.

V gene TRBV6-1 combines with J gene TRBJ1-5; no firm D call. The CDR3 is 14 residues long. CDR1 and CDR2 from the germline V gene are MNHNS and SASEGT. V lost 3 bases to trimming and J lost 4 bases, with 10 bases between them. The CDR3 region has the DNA TGTGCCAGCAGTGATAGTAGGCGGAATCAGCCCCAGCATTTT. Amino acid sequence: CASSDSRRNQPQHF.

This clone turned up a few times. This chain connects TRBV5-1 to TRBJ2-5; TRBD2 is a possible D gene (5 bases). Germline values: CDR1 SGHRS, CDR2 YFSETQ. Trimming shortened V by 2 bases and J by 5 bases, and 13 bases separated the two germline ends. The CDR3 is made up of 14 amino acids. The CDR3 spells CASSFEWESETQYF. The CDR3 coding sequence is TGCGCCAGCAGCTTTGAGTGGGAGTCGGAGACCCAGTACTTC. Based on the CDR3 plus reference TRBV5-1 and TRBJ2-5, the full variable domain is KAGVTQTPRYLIKTRGQQVTLSCSPISGHRSVSWYQQTPGQGLQFLFEYFSETQRNKGNFPGRFSGRQFSNSRSEMNVSTLELGDSALYLCASSFEWESETQYFGPGTRLLVL.

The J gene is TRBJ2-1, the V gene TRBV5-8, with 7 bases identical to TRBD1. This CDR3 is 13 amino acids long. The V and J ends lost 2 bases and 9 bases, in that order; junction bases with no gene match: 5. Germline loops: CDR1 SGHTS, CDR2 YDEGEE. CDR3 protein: CASSFRDRAEQFF. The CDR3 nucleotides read TGTGCCAGCAGCTTCAGGGACAGAGCTGAGCAGTTCTTC.

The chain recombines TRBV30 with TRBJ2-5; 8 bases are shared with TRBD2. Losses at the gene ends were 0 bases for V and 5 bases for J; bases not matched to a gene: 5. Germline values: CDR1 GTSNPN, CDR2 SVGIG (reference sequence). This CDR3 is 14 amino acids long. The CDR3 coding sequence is TGTGCCTGGAGTGTGAATAGCGGGGCGGAGACCCAGTACTTC. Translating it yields CAWSVNSGAETQYF.

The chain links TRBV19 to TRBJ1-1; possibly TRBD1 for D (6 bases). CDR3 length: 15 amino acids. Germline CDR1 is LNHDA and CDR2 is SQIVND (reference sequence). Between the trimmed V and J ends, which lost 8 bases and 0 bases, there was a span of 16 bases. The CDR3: CASGRGGDMNTEAFF. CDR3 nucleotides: TGTGCCAGTGGAAGGGGAGGGGACATGAACACTGAAGCTTTCTTT.

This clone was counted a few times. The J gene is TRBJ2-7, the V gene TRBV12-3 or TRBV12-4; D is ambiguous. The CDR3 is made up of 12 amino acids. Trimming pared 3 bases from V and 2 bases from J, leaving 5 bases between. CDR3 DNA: TGTGCCAGCAGTTTTCGTCCCTACGAGCAGTACTTC. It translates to CASSFRPYEQYF.

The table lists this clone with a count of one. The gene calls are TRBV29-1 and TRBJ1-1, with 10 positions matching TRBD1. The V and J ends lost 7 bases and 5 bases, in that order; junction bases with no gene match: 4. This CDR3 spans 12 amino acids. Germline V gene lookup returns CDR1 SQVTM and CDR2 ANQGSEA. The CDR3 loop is CSAGQGGTEAFF. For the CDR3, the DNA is TGCAGCGCCGGACAGGGGGGGACTGAAGCTTTCTTT.

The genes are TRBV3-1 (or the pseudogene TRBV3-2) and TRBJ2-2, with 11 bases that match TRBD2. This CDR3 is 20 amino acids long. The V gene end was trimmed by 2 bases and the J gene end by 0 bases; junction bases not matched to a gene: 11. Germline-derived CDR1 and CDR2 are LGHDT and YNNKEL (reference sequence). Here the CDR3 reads CASSQSRWASGGTNTGELFF. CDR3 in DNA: TGTGCCAGCAGCCAATCCCGGTGGGCTAGCGGGGGGACGAACACCGGGGAGCTGTTTTTT.

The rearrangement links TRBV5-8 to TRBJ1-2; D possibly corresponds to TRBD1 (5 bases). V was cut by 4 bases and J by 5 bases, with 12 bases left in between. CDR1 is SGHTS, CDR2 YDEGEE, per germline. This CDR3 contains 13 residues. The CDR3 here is CASSRQTTYGYTF. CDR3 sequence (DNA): TGTGCCAGCAGCCGACAGACCACTTATGGCTACACCTTC.

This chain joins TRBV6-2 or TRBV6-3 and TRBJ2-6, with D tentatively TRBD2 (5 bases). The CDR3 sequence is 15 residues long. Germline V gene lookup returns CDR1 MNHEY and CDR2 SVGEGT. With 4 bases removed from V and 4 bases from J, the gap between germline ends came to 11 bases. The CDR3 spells CASSSGEVGANVLTF. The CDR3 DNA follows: TGTGCCAGCAGTTCCGGGGAAGTAGGGGCCAACGTCCTGACTTTC.

The CDR3: CASSAGTGEQFF. CDR3 nucleotide sequence: TGTGCCAGCAGTGCGGGGACAGGTGAGCAGTTCTTC. The chain has TRBV6-2 or TRBV6-3 and TRBJ2-1, with 8 bases aligning to TRBD1. Trimming took 5 bases from V and 9 from J; bases not matched to a gene: 3. CDR3 length: 12 residues. Germline V gives CDR1 MNHEY, CDR2 SVGEGT.